This T cell receptor beta chain was documented in a study of T cell responses to AZD1222 COVID-19 vaccine (dated by TCRdb to the early 2020s). For context, the study as a whole: A total of 233 trial participants underwent TCR sequencing, of whom under 220 had received two doses of AZD1222 and 26 had received two doses of the MenACWY control vaccine. Enrollment into the trials was organized by age into subgroups of 18-55, 56-69 and 70-plus years, and those subgroups contained roughly 140, 27 and 60 TCR-sequenced participants, respectively. Study-wide conclusions, independent of this receptor: Nearly half of unique spike-specific TCRs reportedly recognized epitopes outside regions mutated in the B.1.351 and B.1.1.7 variants. Spike-specific TCR breadth and depth rose significantly after two AZD1222 doses compared with day 0 and with MenACWY recipients. CD4 TCRs associated with the vaccine covered the entire spike protein, and the dominant responses were in regions 160-218 and 743-854. Because no day 14 peak-response samples were available, the repertoires could be characterized only after the peak T cell response. Only five or six AZD1222 recipients were SARS-CoV-2 seropositive at baseline, limiting conclusions about previously exposed vaccinees. In the small 56-69-year group, the increase in depth fell short of significance, most likely because of low power. Most participants were white British and females outnumbered males, and the authors suggested that clonal diversity may have been underestimated.

Spanning cysteine to phenylalanine, the CDR3 consists of 14 amino acids. This entry keeps only the CDR3 DNA: 42 bases, framed from base 1. CDR1 and CDR2 (MDHEN, SYDVKM) derive from the germline V gene. Germline trimming: 6 bases from V, 8 bases from J; junction bases outside gene matches: 9. The CDR3 regions of human TCRbeta chains were analyzed by immunosequencing. The study's processing was this. TCRs in the repertoires were matched against a reference library of SARS-CoV-2-specific TCRs that had been generated with the MIRA antigen-specificity platform. Breadth meant the fraction of unique TCRs that were SARS-CoV-2-associated, whereas depth meant the fraction of total T cells that were SARS-CoV-2-associated. Using the MIRA data, every spike-specific TCR was mapped to the spike region that the TCR reacted to and assigned to either a CD4 or a CD8 class. Log10-transformed breadth and depth values were compared by one-way ANOVA with Sidak's multiple comparisons tests. The immuneACCESS repertoire file appears here via TCRdb, limited to in-frame rearrangements. These files lack a portion of the clones; in checked studies, under half of the deficit traces to unresolved V genes, and the cause of the others is not known. V and J calls and clone size come straight from that table; D and trimming were deduced from the DNA. For this sample there are more than 95,000 clones; roughly nine tenths appear just once. Of the sample, 1.5% to 2% falls within the top ten clones.

The sample's time point label is to be understood as: about 28 days (+/-7) after the second vaccine dose. AZD1222 recipients given second doses at about 4 weeks or at about 12 weeks were pooled, since spike-specific TCR depth and breadth were not found to differ between the two schedules. The vaccinee samples were drawn from two UK trials, COV001 and COV002, one of which was a single-blind randomized controlled phase 2/3 trial testing AZD1222 (ChAdOx1 nCoV-19) in healthy adults. Trial participant PBMC samples were collected at day 0 and day 28 after the second dose for TCRbeta chain sequencing. With regard to this clone: The antigen it recognizes is unknown. No qualities accompany the bases; no much larger clone lies one base away.

Recombination linked TRBV28 to TRBJ2-1, with TRBD1 identical over 8 junction bases. The TCR originated in an adult who received the AZD1222 COVID-19 vaccine. This sample comprised peripheral blood, obtained 28 days after the second AZD1222 dose. The sequenced DNA: TGTGCCAGCAGCGGACAGGGATACGAGTATGAGCAGTTCTTC. This codes for CASSGQGYEYEQFF.